This passage covers 3 T cell receptor beta chains from one sample sequenced in a study of T cell responses to AZD1222 COVID-19 vaccine. TCRdb keeps only in-frame clones here, not all; method: immunoSEQ multiplex PCR. The sample consists of some 150,000 clones, 87% of them appearing once. This specimen was peripheral blood, taken 28 days after the second AZD1222 dose. The receptor set was obtained from an adult who received the AZD1222 COVID-19 vaccine.

This chain uses TRBV24-1 with TRBJ2-5, with 15 bases matching TRBD2. CDR3 length: 18 residues. V lost 4 bases to trimming and J lost 4 bases; unmatched junction nucleotides: 9. The V gene's germline CDR1 is KGHDR and CDR2 SFDVKD. This chain's CDR3 is CATSEARLGLAGGETQYF. DNA for the CDR3: TGTGCCACCAGTGAGGCCAGATTGGGACTAGCGGGAGGAGAGACCCAGTACTTC.

The table lists this clone with a count of one. The chain has TRBV28 and TRBJ1-3; 10 bases map to TRBD1. V lost 6 bases, J lost 2 bases, and 7 bases stayed unmatched. This CDR3 has 16 amino acids. Germline V gene data show CDR1 as MDHEN and CDR2 as SYDVKM. CDR3 in DNA: TGTGCCAGCAGGACAGGGGGCGAGGTAGCTGGAAACACCATATATTTT. As protein: CASRTGGEVAGNTIYF.

This chain connects TRBV11-2 to TRBJ1-3; 8 bases map to TRBD1. The CDR3 is 16 amino acids. J lost 0 bases, V lost 5 bases, and 6 bases had no gene match. Germline lookup yields CDR1 SGHAT and CDR2 FQNNGV. DNA for the CDR3: TGTGCCAGCAGCCCCCGACAGGGGCCCTCTGGAAACACCATATATTTT. Encoded protein: CASSPRQGPSGNTIYF. Combining the CDR3 with reference TRBV11-2 and TRBJ1-3 gives the whole variable domain EAGVAQSPRYKIIEKRQSVAFWCNPISGHATLYWYQQILGQGPKLLIQFQNNGVVDDSQLPKDRFSAERLKGVDSTLKIQPAKLEDSAVYLCASSPRQGPSGNTIYFGEGSWLTVV.